The next 4 T cell receptor beta chains were all read from a single sample in a study of identical twins. TCRdb processed the 5' RACE reads anew with MiXCR; each CDR3 protein has one entry. This repertoire shows about 220,000 distinct CDR3 sequences, about 7.5% found once; its top ten account for 1.5% to 2.5%. The data were also submitted as part of a second study, on yellow fever vaccine responses in identical twins.

The sample was memory (CD45RO+) T cells sorted from blood. Every receptor here comes from a woman between 18 and 29 years old in good health.

Ten or more counts support this clonotype. The chain combines TRBV21-1 with TRBJ2-2; TRBD1 was called by the table and not checked on the DNA. TRBV21-1 is a pseudogene. The CDR3 has 17 amino acids. CDR3 amino acids: CASSKDRQPGDPGELFF. CDR3 coding DNA: TGTGCCAGCAGCAAAGATCGACAGCCGGGGGACCCCGGGGAGCTGTTTTTT.

This clonotype was picked up many times. The chain recombines TRBV7-2 with TRBJ2-3; 8 bases are shared with TRBD2. This CDR3 contains 15 residues. J was trimmed by 5 bases and V by 1 base; bases with no gene match: 5. In germline, CDR1 is SGHTA, CDR2 FQGNSA. The CDR3 sequence is CASSLDPGGVDTQYF. CDR3 sequence (DNA): TGTGCCAGCAGCTTAGATCCGGGGGGGGTAGATACGCAGTATTTT.

This clonotype was recorded at least ten times. The chain couples TRBV29-1 to TRBJ2-7; no clear D gene. CDR3 length: 16 residues. CDR1 and CDR2 (germline): SQVTM, ANQGSEA. Trimming shortened V by 4 bases and J by 0 bases, and 19 bases separated the two germline ends. The CDR3 DNA sequence: TGCAGCGTTGCCACGTTCTTCACGGCTAGCTCCTACGAGCAGTACTTC. Translation gives CSVATFFTASSYEQYF.

This clonotype was observed a handful of times. The J gene is TRBJ2-2, the V gene TRBV12-3 or TRBV12-4; TRBD1 matches 7 bases. There are 13 residues in the CDR3. Trimming took 6 bases from V and 5 from J; bases not matched to a gene: 3. CDR3: CASRTGKTGELFF. For the CDR3, the DNA is TGTGCCAGCAGGACAGGGAAGACCGGGGAGCTGTTTTTT.